Sequencing of this T cell receptor beta chain was carried out in a study of T cells in Graves' hyperthyroidism and ophthalmopathy. At the level of the study: Peripheral blood was collected at initial diagnosis, before any treatment. Study results and limitations: In blood, most of the thyroid clonotypes expanded above 0.001 were also present. Ophthalmopathy, which appeared later, was predicted by the model a median roughly 6.4 months before onset.

This clonotype was counted ten times or more. Its antigen is not identified. Unmatched junction bases numbered 4, after V lost 6 bases and J lost 2 bases. The germline V gene has CDR1 SGHRS and CDR2 YFSETQ. This CDR3 comprises 14 residues. Preceding any ophthalmopathy symptoms, the blood sample dates from first hyperthyroidism diagnosis. Amplification yielded TCR beta CDR3 regions, with RNA transcripts as the source. RT-PCR in the first round (using the HTBI primer set) targeted the TCR CDR3. Each CDR3 protein gets one entry after TCRdb re-called the multiplex PCR reads with MiXCR. The table has more than 300,000 distinct CDR3 sequences, about a sixth seen once.

J is TRBJ2-7 and V is TRBV5-1; 11 bases are shared with TRBD1. The sequenced sample was blood. This TCR came from a woman aged 25 to 45 with Graves' hyperthyroidism that later progressed to Graves' ophthalmopathy. In DNA form, the CDR3 reads TGCGCCAGCACTCTGGGACAGGGGGCCTACGAGCAGTACTTC. Protein: CASTLGQGAYEQYF.